This T cell receptor beta chain was identified in a study of neoadjuvant nivolumab and ipilimumab in lung cancer. The germline gives CDR1 SGHAT, CDR2 FQNNGV. The length of the CDR3 is 15 residues. Deletions cut 4 bases from V and 4 bases from J, with 16 bases between. Repertoires were generated with immunoSEQ multiplex PCR, while TCRdb's copy carries only in-frame clones and drops some. The sample shows about 27,000 clones, about 70% of them seen only once. This clonotype was obtained from an adult with non-small cell lung cancer. The chain recombines TRBV11-2 with TRBJ2-5; D is uncertain. The sample was tumor tissue, taken after neoadjuvant nivolumab, alone or with ipilimumab, at or shortly before surgery. The DNA of the CDR3 is TGTGCCAGCAGCTCCCGGACCGCGACACGAGAGACCCAGTACTTC. Translated, it gives CASSSRTATRETQYF. The whole variable domain, filled in from reference TRBV11-2 and TRBJ2-5, reads EAGVAQSPRYKIIEKRQSVAFWCNPISGHATLYWYQQILGQGPKLLIQFQNNGVVDDSQLPKDRFSAERLKGVDSTLKIQPAKLEDSAVYLCASSSRTATRETQYFGPGTRLLVL.